The T cell receptor (beta chain) under discussion was sequenced for a study of CXCR3-negative and CXCR3-positive naive CD8 T cells (dated by TCRdb to the late 2010s). General notes on the study: In total, roughly 140 million TRB reads were obtained, which works out to roughly 1.5 +/- 0.3 million reads per library. The diversity and physicochemical repertoire analyses included under 12 donors pooled from two independent experiments. For the TRBV-TRBJ cluster analysis, the naive subsets came from roughly 5 donors, while the memory cells came from 3 donors.

To note about this clonotype: There is no known antigen for this receptor.

This sample was sequenced with a NextSeq 550. The Human TCR Profiling Kit (MiLaboratory) was used to make UMI-labeled 5' RACE TRB cDNA libraries. The full amount of extracted RNA was used for cDNA synthesis, and the full amount of resulting cDNA was used for PCR amplification. Libraries were prepared in parallel with an identical number of PCR cycles. The authors processed their data as follows. About 53,000 +/- 9,400 unique UMI-labeled TRB cDNA molecules per library were extracted with MIGEC and MiXCR, with at least two reads per UMI required. On average, roughly 40,000 +/- 10,000 functional in-frame TRB CDR3 nucleotide clonotypes lacking stop codons were found per library. After downsampling to 5000 UMI-labeled TRB molecules per sample, diversity metrics such as normalized Shannon-Wiener and Chao1 were calculated in VDJtools. Clonotype-size-weighted physicochemical properties of the central five CDR3 residues (interaction energy, strength, volume and Kidera factor 4) were computed in VDJtools. TCRdb reprocessed the reads; each CDR3 protein sequence makes one entry, and DNA is unavailable. The V and J calls come from TCRdb's annotation, not from the publication. The sample table holds around 60,000 distinct CDR3 sequences. The ten biggest clones cover around 0.4% of the sample.

Results the study describes overall, beyond this receptor: Freshly isolated PBMCs were used for most assays because CXCR3 expression went down partially after cryopreservation. Naive CXCR3-negative and CXCR3-positive cells from the same donor showed similar TRBV-TRBJ usage, whereas memory cells showed distinct patterns. Compared with CXCR3-negative naive cells, CXCR3-positive naive cells had TRB CDR3s with higher hydrophobicity (lower Kidera factor 4), lower energy, and higher strength and volume indices. Because surface CD5, which has been linked to self-reactivity in mice, was comparable between naive subsets, TCR interaction strength was also inferred from TRB CDR3 physicochemical properties. Repertoire diversity was comparably high in both naive subsets but much lower in memory CD8+ T cells.

Each CD8+ T cell subset was flow-sorted in triplicate, and 300,000 or so cells per subset were placed directly into RLT lysis buffer. Naive CD8+ T cells were defined stringently as CD45RO-CCR7+CD27+CD95- to exclude memory contaminants. Peripheral blood mononuclear cells were isolated from buffy coats by standard density gradient centrifugation. Naive CXCR3-negative and CXCR3-positive CD8+ T cells were flow-sorted using a FACSAria III. An RNeasy Mini Kit was used to extract total RNA from the sorted cells. CDR3 length: 15 amino acids, cysteine to phenylalanine. There is no recorded DNA. Here the chain combines TRBV12-3 or TRBV12-4 and TRBJ2-7; with no DNA, the TCRdb D assignment of TRBD1 cannot be verified. This clonotype was sampled from a human donor in good health. Some clones in this sample may be carry-over from other donors' samples. The source material was naive CXCR3- CD8+ T cells from blood. Taken with the paper, the label for cell subset or site translates to: CD45RO-CCR7+CD27+CD95- naive CD8+ T cells lacking CXCR3 (TNR3-). CDR3 region: CASSERAGTAYEQYF.